This section outlines one T cell receptor (beta chain) sequence together with its context. This clonotype has ten or more counts. The antigen it binds to is not known. No quality values exist for individual bases; no much larger clone is one base distant. The data were obtained in a study of T cell repertoires in cytomegalovirus infection (dated by TCRdb to between 2018 and 2021). In the study overall: Because public TCR beta signatures pointed to carriage of CMV infection together with the matching HLA type, the HLA type of each donor mattered for the analysis. General conclusions and limits of the study: The ex vivo response was dominated by HLA-C-restricted CMV-specific TCR beta clonotypes, which also provided the single most frequent clonotype in two of eight donors. Cumulative frequency of public TCR beta family members discriminated carriers of CMV infection plus the relevant HLA type in this cohort and an independent roughly 350-donor cohort.

The germline V gene encodes CDR1 SEHNR and CDR2 FQNEAQ (reference sequence). V is trimmed back by 3 bases and J by 2 bases, and the junction contains 3 bases that no gene match accounts for. The cysteine opens and the phenylalanine closes a CDR3 of 14 amino acids. The CDR3 DNA has 42 bases and is translated from base 1. The instrument given in TCRdb is Illumina HiSeq 1500. In-frame beta chains were kept once TCRdb had trimmed the public reads at Q25 with fastp and called clones with MiXCR. Rows matching on CDR3 protein sequence are summarized as one entry with the most common DNA and genes. Across this sample there are about 300,000 distinct CDR3 sequences, with around 9.6% seen only once. 2% to 3% of the sample is held by the ten biggest clonotypes.

The sample comprised PBMCs. The V and J segments used are TRBV7-9 and TRBJ2-7; TRBD1 lines up with 8 middle nucleotides. The sequence came from a human donor in good health (CMV status not recorded). Some clones in this sample may be carry-over from other donors' samples. The sequence in DNA is TGTGCCAGCAGCTTGCAGGGGGCCGCCTACGAGCAGTACTTC. The encoded protein is CASSLQGAAYEQYF.